These 12 T cell receptor beta chains came from one sample sequenced in a study of T cell responses to AZD1222 COVID-19 vaccine (dated by TCRdb to the early 2020s). Preparation of the library involved the immunoSEQ multiplex PCR assay. In TCRdb, the immuneACCESS table is reduced to in-frame sequences with V and J assigned. These tables do not hold every clone; where another copy was compared, an unresolved V gene accounts for under half, and the others remain unexplained. This sample gives some 110,000 clones in total; 85% to 90% of them show up just once. The top ten clones comprise 2.5% to 3% of the sample. The sample's time point label, in plain terms: baseline before first vaccination. This material consisted of peripheral blood, taken on day 0 of AZD1222 vaccination. These receptors were obtained from an adult in good health.

DNA for the CDR3: TGTGCCAGCGGCCGGGGCTCCAATCAGCCCCAGCATTTT. This encodes CASGRGSNQPQHF. The rearrangement joins TRBV7-2 to TRBJ1-5; TRBD1 is a possible D gene (5 bases). Per germline, CDR1 SGHTA and CDR2 FQGNSA. The V end lost 8 bases, the J end lost 3 bases, and 11 bases lay between the germline ends. CDR3 length: 13 residues.

This clone is deemed medium-sized (0.01 to 0.1%). The chain employs TRBV19 and TRBJ1-2; TRBD1 matches 7 bases. V shed 6 bases, J shed 4 bases, and the junction held 2 bases outside the gene matches. This CDR3 contains 12 residues. Germline CDR1 and CDR2: LNHDA and SQIVND (reference sequence). This CDR3 reads CASRTGSYGYTF. CDR3 in DNA: TGTGCCAGTAGGACAGGGAGCTATGGCTACACCTTC.

V is TRBV18 and J is TRBJ2-7, with 9 bases that match TRBD1. V dropped 5 bases and J dropped 4; count of bases not matched to a gene: 3. Germline CDR1 reads KGHSH; CDR2 reads LQKENI. This CDR3 has 13 residues. The CDR3 region is CASSSGQGYEQYF. CDR3 DNA sequence: TGTGCCAGCTCATCGGGACAGGGTTACGAGCAGTACTTC.

This chain uses TRBV10-3 with TRBJ2-7; D possibly uses TRBD1 or TRBD2 (6 bases each). CDR3 length equals 15 residues. CDR1 and CDR2 (germline): ENHRY, SYGVKD. V was clipped by 2 bases and J by 3 bases, with 14 bases between them. In nucleotides, the CDR3 is TGTGCCATCAGTGAGGGGTTAGGGGGGAACTACGAGCAGTACTTC. It yields the protein CAISEGLGGNYEQYF.

The rearrangement uses TRBV7-2 and TRBJ1-5; D may be TRBD1 (5 bases). This CDR3 comprises 14 residues. The V gene lost 1 base and the J gene lost 1 base, with 5 bases spanning the gap. Germline CDR1 reads SGHTA; CDR2 reads FQGNSA. CDR3 DNA sequence: TGTGCCAGCAGCTTAGGACAGAGCAATCAGCCCCAGCATTTT. Amino acid sequence: CASSLGQSNQPQHF.

V is TRBV28 and J is TRBJ2-3, with 7 bases matching TRBD2. CDR1 MDHEN and CDR2 SYDVKM come from the germline V gene. V was clipped by 6 bases and J by 6 bases; unmatched bases: 9. The CDR3 totals 14 residues. The CDR3, as DNA: TGTGCCAGCAGCCGTGGACTAGATCAGGATACGCAGTATTTT. Its protein product is CASSRGLDQDTQYF.

J is TRBJ1-4 and V is TRBV10-2; TRBD1 aligns across 9 bases. Per the germline V gene, CDR1 is WSHSY and CDR2 is SAAADI. The CDR3 sequence is 15 residues long. V lost 8 bases, J lost 4 bases, and 8 bases stayed unmatched. CDR3 DNA sequence: TGCGCCAGCGAGCCCGGGACAGGGATTAATGAAAAACTGTTTTTT. It translates to CASEPGTGINEKLFF.

The J gene is TRBJ2-7, the V gene TRBV5-6, with D perhaps TRBD2 (6 bases). Trimming pared 6 bases from V and 2 bases from J, leaving 18 bases between. This CDR3 has 15 amino acids. Germline V gives CDR1 SGHDT, CDR2 YYEEEE. The CDR3 is CASTTEGRGPYEQYF. The CDR3 DNA reads TGTGCCAGCACCACAGAAGGGCGGGGCCCCTACGAGCAGTACTTC.

The chain links TRBV11-3 to TRBJ1-1; D gene unclear. With 2 bases removed from V and 0 bases from J, the gap between germline ends came to 4 bases. Germline V CDR1 and CDR2: SGHNT, YENEEA. This CDR3 region has 13 residues. CDR3 in amino acids: CASSLSMNTEAFF. CDR3 coding DNA: TGTGCCAGCAGCTTAAGTATGAACACTGAAGCTTTCTTT.

This rearrangement joins TRBV29-1 to TRBJ2-7, with D tentatively TRBD1 or TRBD2 (5 bases each). The CDR3 runs 13 residues. In germline, CDR1 is SQVTM, CDR2 ANQGSEA. Trimming shortened V by 4 bases and J by 0 bases, and 10 bases separated the two germline ends. CDR3 DNA: TGCAGCGTTGTTGGGGACCACTCCTACGAGCAGTACTTC. Its translation is CSVVGDHSYEQYF.

The chain employs TRBV2 and TRBJ1-5; a weak D match, TRBD1 (5 bases). The CDR3 totals 15 residues. V shed 6 bases and J shed 6 bases, with 18 bases lying between them. Germline V gives CDR1 SNHLY, CDR2 FYNNEI. The CDR3 DNA follows: TGTGCCAGCAGCCTCCATGGGGGGTTGGGTCAGCCCCAGCATTTT. This gives the protein CASSLHGGLGQPQHF.

This chain joins TRBV5-1 and TRBJ2-1, with 7 positions matching TRBD2. V shed 1 base, J shed 2 bases, and the junction held 6 bases outside the gene matches. The CDR3 runs 16 residues. Germline CDR1 reads SGHRS; CDR2 reads YFSETQ. CDR3 region: CASSLSGGGPYNEQFF. DNA for the CDR3: TGCGCCAGCAGCTTGTCGGGCGGGGGACCCTACAATGAGCAGTTCTTC. The full variable domain, its missing parts supplied by reference TRBV5-1 and TRBJ2-1, is KAGVTQTPRYLIKTRGQQVTLSCSPISGHRSVSWYQQTPGQGLQFLFEYFSETQRNKGNFPGRFSGRQFSNSRSEMNVSTLELGDSALYLCASSLSGGGPYNEQFFGPGTRLTVL.